This T cell receptor beta chain is drawn from a study of T cells expressing NK-cell markers (dated by TCRdb to 2018 to 2020). Study-level background: TCR beta-chain repertoires were profiled in sorted CD3+CD56+NKG2C+, CD3+CD56+NKG2C- and CD3+CD56-NKG2C+ T-cell subsets from about 8 donors. Of the eight sequenced donors, seven were found to be HCMV-seropositive and one was found to be HCMV-seronegative. The eight sequenced donors were randomly selected healthy volunteers, three men and five women. Libraries were sequenced as 2 x 150 bp reads on Illumina HiSeq 2000/2500, MiSeq or NextSeq.

Points the paper makes about the study in general: Whether the expanded NKG2C-expressing T cell clones were specific for HCMV antigens was left unclear. Those dominant clonotypes were again the most abundant among CD3+CD56-NKG2C+ cells in four donors, at roughly 25-65%. In more than five donors, the dominant CD3+CD56+NKG2C+ clonotypes were found to rank among the top 10 CD8+ clonotypes and to make up roughly 1.0-7.5% of CD8+ T cells.

The germline V gene specifies MNHEY as CDR1 and SVGAGI as CDR2. Counted from cysteine to phenylalanine, this CDR3 has 12 amino acids. DNA for this receptor is not on file. Remarks on this clonotype: Its antigen is unknown.

A commercial ELISA kit detecting HCMV-specific IgG in serum was used to determine HCMV serostatus. Ficoll density gradient centrifugation was used to isolate peripheral blood mononuclear cells from blood. The data were produced on an Illumina HiSeq 2000. TCR beta cDNA libraries were made by 5'RACE template switching that added a universal primer site and unique molecular identifiers. cDNA synthesis was primed from the TCR beta constant segment and was followed by two successive PCR amplification steps. In the original analysis: MIGEC was used to demultiplex reads and group reads by UMI, and MiTCR was used to assemble and quantify clonotypes. To exclude erroneous sequences, only TCR cDNA sequences supported by at least two reads were retained. The tcR package was used for downstream repertoire analysis, and clonotypes were matched between fractions using CDR3 nucleotide sequence together with V segment. VDJmatch was used to annotate antigen specificity against VDJdb, with one amino acid substitution in CDR3 permitted. Reprocessed by TCRdb, the reads give a single entry per CDR3 protein sequence, without DNA. These V and J calls originate from TCRdb's pipeline instead of the authors' own analysis. This sample's listing comprises hundreds of thousands of distinct CDR3 sequences. The leading ten clones occupy approximately 3.6% of the sample.

The sequence is built from TRBV6-5 and TRBJ2-7. This sequence was found in a man in his late teens or twenties in good health. Donor details come from another sample of the same person, matched by shared clones. Input material: blood T cells: a sorted CD56 or NKG2C T cell subset, CD4+ or CD8+ T cells, or bulk PBMC T cells (not recorded which). This receptor carries the CDR3 CATGRGSHEQYF.